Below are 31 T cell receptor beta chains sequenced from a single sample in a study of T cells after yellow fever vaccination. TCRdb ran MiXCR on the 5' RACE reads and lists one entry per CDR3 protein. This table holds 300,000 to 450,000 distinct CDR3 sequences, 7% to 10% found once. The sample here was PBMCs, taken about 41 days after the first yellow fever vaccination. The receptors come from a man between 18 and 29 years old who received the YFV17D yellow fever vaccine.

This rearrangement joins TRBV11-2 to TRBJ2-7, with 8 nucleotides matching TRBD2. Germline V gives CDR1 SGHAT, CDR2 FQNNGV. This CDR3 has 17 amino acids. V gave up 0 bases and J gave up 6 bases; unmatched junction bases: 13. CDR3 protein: CASSLDGFGRGAGEQYF. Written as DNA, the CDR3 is TGTGCCAGCAGCTTAGATGGGTTCGGGAGGGGGGCAGGCGAGCAGTACTTC.

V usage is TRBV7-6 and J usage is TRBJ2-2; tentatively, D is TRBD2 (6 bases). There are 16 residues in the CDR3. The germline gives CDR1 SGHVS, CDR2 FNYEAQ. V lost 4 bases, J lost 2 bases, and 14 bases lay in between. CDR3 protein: CASSSTGTDNTGELFF. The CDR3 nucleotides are TGTGCCAGCAGCTCTACGGGGACTGATAACACCGGGGAGCTGTTTTTT.

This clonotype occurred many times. In DNA, the CDR3 is TGTGCCAGCACCAACATCAATAGCAATCAGCCCCAGCATTTT. Protein sequence: CASTNINSNQPQHF. The chain employs TRBV12-3 or TRBV12-4 and TRBJ1-5; D gene ambiguous. V lost 7 bases and J lost 0, with 10 bases in between. This CDR3 has 14 amino acids.

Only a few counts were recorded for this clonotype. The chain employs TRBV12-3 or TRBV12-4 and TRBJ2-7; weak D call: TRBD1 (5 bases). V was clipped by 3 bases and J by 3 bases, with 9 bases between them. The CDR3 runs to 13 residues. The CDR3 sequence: CASSFGAIYEQYF. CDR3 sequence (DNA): TGTGCCAGCAGTTTTGGGGCTATCTACGAGCAGTACTTC.

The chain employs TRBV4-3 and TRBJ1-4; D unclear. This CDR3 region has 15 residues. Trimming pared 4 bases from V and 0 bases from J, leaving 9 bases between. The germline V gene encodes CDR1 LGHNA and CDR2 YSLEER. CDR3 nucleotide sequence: TGCGCCAGCAGCCCATTGGCAGCAACTAATGAAAAACTGTTTTTT. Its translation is CASSPLAATNEKLFF.

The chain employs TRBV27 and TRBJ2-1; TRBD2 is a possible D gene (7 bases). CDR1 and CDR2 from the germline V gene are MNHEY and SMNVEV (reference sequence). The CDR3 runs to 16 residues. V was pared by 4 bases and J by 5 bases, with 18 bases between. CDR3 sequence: CASSSILGGAHNEQFF. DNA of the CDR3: TGTGCCAGCAGTTCCATCTTGGGGGGGGCCCACAATGAGCAGTTCTTC.

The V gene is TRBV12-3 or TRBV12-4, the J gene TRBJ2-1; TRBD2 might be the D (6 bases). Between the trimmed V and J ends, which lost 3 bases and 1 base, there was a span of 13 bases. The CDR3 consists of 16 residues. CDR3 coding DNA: TGTGCCAGCAGTTTCGGGGGTTCAAGGTCCTACAATGAGCAGTTCTTC. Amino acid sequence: CASSFGGSRSYNEQFF.

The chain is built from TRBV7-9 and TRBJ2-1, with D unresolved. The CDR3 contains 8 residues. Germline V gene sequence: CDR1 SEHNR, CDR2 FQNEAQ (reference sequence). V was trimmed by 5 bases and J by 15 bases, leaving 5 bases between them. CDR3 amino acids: CASSPRFF. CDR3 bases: TGTGCCAGCAGCCCCCGGTTCTTC.

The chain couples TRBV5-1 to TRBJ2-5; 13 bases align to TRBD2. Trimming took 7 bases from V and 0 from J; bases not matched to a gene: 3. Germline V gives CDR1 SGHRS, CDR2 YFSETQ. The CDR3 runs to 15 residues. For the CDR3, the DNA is TGCGCCAGCGCGGGACTAGCGGGGTACCAAGAGACCCAGTACTTC. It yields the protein CASAGLAGYQETQYF.

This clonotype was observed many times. CDR3 amino acids: CASSLGGTSGGGTDTQYF. Here the CDR3 DNA reads TGTGCCAGCAGCTTAGGGGGGACTAGCGGGGGAGGCACAGATACGCAGTATTTT. The chain joins TRBV11-1 to TRBJ2-3, with TRBD2 identical over 14 bases. CDR3 length equals 18 residues. The ends lost 1 base at V and 1 base at J; junction bases unmatched: 4. Germline-derived CDR1 and CDR2 are SGHAT and FQDESV (reference sequence). Full variable domain (rest looked up from reference TRBV11-1 and TRBJ2-3): EAEVAQSPRYKITEKSQAVAFWCDPISGHATLYWYRQILGQGPELLVQFQDESVVDDSQLPKDRFSAERLKGVDSTLKIQPAELGDSAMYLCASSLGGTSGGGTDTQYFGPGTRLTVL.

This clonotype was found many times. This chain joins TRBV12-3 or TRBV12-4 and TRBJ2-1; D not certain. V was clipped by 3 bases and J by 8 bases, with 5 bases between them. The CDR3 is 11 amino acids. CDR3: CASSLADEQFF. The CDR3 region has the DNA TGTGCCAGCAGTTTGGCCGATGAGCAGTTCTTC.

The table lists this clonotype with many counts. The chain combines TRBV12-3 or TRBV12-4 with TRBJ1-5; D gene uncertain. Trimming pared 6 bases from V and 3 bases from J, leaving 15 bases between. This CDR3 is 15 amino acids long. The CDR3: CASSLQRRANQPQHF. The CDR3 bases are TGTGCCAGCAGCCTTCAAAGAAGGGCCAATCAGCCCCAGCATTTT.

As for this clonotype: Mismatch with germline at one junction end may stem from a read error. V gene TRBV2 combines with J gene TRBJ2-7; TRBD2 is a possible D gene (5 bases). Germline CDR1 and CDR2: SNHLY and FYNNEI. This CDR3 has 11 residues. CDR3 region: CASSESASPHF. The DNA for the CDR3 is TGTGCCAGCAGTGAAAGTGCTAGCCCGCACTTC.

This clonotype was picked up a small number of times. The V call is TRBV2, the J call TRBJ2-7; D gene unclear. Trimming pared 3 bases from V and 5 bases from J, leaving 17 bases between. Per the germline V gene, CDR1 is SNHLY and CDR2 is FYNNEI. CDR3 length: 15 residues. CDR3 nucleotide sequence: TGTGCCAGCAGTGAGGGTTTTTTGGTTTCCCACGAGCAGTACGTC. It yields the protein CASSEGFLVSHEQYV.

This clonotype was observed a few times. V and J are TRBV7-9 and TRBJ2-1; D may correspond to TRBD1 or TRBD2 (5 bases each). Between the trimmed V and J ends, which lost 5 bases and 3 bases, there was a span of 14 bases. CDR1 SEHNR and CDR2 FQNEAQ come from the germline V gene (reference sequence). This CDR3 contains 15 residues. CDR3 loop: CASSRGRSGYNEQFF. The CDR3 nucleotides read TGTGCCAGCAGCCGGGGCCGGTCAGGCTACAATGAGCAGTTCTTC.

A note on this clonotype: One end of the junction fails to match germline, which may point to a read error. CDR3 region: CASSSSWSGGPRGF. DNA for the CDR3: TGTGCCAGCAGCTCTTCATGGAGCGGGGGCCCCAGGGGCTTC. The chain links TRBV7-2 to TRBJ2-5, with 8 positions matching TRBD2. The CDR3 is 14 amino acids. The V gene's germline CDR1 is SGHTA and CDR2 FQGNSA.

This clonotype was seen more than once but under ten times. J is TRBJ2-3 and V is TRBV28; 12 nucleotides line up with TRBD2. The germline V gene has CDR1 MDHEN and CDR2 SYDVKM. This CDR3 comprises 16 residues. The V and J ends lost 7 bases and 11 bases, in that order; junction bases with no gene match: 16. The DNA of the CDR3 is TGTGCCAGCACTACCTCCCCTAGCGGGGGGGTCCGAGGGCAGTATTTT. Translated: CASTTSPSGGVRGQYF.

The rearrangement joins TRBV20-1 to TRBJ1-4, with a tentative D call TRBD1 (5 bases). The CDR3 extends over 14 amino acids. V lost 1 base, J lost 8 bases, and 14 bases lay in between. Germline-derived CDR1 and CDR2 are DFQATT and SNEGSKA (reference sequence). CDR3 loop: CSARAGWAGEKLFF. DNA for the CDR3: TGCAGTGCTAGAGCGGGATGGGCAGGGGAAAAACTGTTTTTT.

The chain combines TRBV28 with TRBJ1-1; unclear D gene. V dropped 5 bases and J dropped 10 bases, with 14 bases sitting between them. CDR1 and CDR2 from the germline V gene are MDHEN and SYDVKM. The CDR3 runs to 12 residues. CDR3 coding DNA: TGTGCCAGCAGTCTAGACCAGAAGGGAGCTTTCTTT. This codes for CASSLDQKGAFF. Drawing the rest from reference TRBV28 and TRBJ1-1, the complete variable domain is DVKVTQSSRYLVKRTGEKVFLECVQDMDHENMFWYRQDPGLGLRLIYFSYDVKMKEKGDIPEGYSVSREKKERFSLILESASTNQTSMYLCASSLDQKGAFFGQGTRLTVV.

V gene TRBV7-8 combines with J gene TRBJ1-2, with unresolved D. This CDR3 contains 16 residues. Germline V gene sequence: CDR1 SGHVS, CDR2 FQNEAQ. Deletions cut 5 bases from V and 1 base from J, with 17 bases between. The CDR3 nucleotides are TGTGCCAGCAGCCCTACAGCCGGGCGCCTTAACTATGGCTACACCTTC. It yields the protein CASSPTAGRLNYGYTF.

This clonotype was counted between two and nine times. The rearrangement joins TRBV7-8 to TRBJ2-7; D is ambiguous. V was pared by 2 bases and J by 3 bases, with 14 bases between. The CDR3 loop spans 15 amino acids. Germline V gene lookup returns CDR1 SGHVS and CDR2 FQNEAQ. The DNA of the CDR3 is TGTGCCAGCAGCTTAACGGCCTCGAGGAGCTACGAGCAGTACGTC. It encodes CASSLTASRSYEQYV.

This CDR3 is CASSFGANQPQHF. CDR3 bases: TGCGCCAGCAGCTTCGGGGCTAATCAGCCCCAGCATTTT. The chain joins TRBV5-1 to TRBJ1-5; possibly TRBD1 for D (5 bases). In germline, CDR1 is SGHRS, CDR2 YFSETQ. CDR3 size: 13 residues. Trimming stripped 2 bases from V and 4 bases from J, with 7 bases between. Variable domain in full (rest from reference TRBV5-1 and TRBJ1-5): KAGVTQTPRYLIKTRGQQVTLSCSPISGHRSVSWYQQTPGQGLQFLFEYFSETQRNKGNFPGRFSGRQFSNSRSEMNVSTLELGDSALYLCASSFGANQPQHFGDGTRLSIL.

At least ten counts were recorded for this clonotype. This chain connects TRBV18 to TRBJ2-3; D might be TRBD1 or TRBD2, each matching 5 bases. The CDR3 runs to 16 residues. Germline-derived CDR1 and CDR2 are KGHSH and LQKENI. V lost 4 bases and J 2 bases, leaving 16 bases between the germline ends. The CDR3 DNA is TGTGCCAGCTCACGGTCAGGTGGGGGTTCCACAGATACGCAGTATTTT. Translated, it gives CASSRSGGGSTDTQYF.

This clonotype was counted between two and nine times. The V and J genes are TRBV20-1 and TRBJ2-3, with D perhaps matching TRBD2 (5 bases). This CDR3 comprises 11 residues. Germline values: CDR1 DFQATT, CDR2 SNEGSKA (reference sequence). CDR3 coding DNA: TGCAGCCCTGGGAGTCCAGATACGCAGTATTTT. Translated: CSPGSPDTQYF.

CDR3 nucleotide sequence: TGTGCCAGCAGCTTAGCAGGGGAAGCTTTCTTT. The encoded protein is CASSLAGEAFF. The genes are TRBV7-9 and TRBJ1-1; D ambiguous. The CDR3 spans 11 residues. V lost 0 bases, J lost 8 bases, and 4 bases lay in between. The germline gives CDR1 SEHNR, CDR2 FQNEAQ (reference sequence).

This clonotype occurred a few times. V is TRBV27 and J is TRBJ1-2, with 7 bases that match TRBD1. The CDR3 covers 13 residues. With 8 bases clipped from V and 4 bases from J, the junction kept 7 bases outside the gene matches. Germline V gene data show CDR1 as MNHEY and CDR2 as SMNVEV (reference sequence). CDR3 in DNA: TGTGCCAGCGGAAACCGGGACAGCTATGGCTACACCTTC. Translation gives CASGNRDSYGYTF.

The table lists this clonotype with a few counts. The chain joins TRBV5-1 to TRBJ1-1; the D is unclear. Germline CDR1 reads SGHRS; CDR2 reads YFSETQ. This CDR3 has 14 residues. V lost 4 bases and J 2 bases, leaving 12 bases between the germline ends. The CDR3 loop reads CASSQQLRNTEAFF. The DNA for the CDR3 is TGCGCCAGCAGCCAACAGTTACGCAACACTGAAGCTTTCTTT.

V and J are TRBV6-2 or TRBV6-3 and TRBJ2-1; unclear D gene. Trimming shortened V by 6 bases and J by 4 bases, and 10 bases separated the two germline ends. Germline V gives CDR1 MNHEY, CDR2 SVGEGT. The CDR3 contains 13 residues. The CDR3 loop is CASSPTTYNEQFF. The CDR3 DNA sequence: TGTGCCAGCAGCCCTACTACGTACAATGAGCAGTTCTTC.

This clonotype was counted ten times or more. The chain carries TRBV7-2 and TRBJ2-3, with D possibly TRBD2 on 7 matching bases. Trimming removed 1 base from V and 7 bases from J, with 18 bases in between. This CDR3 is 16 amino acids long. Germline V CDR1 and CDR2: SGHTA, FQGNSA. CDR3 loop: CASSLVPRGGKNTQYF. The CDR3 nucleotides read TGTGCCAGCAGCTTAGTTCCGAGGGGGGGGAAAAATACGCAGTATTTT.

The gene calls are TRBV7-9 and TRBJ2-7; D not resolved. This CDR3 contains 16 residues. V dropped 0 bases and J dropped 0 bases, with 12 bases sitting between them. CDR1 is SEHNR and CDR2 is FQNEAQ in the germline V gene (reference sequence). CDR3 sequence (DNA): TGTGCCAGCAGCTTAGCGAGCTCAAAGAGCTCCTACGAGCAGTACTTC. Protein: CASSLASSKSSYEQYF.

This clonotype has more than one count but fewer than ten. The CDR3 DNA sequence: TGTGCCAGCAGTTTGTGGGAGACAAATAATGAAAAACTGTTTTTT. The encoded protein is CASSLWETNNEKLFF. The chain recombines TRBV12-3 or TRBV12-4 with TRBJ1-4; D remains unclear. The CDR3 totals 15 residues. Deletions cut 3 bases from V and 4 bases from J, with 12 bases between.